A selection of T cell receptor beta chains follows, all from one sample in a study of blood T cell repertoires in COVID-19. Generated by immunoSEQ multiplex PCR, the TCRdb table keeps only in-frame clones and is missing some. This table holds about 180,000 clones, approximately 83% found once. The sequenced sample consisted of peripheral blood. All receptors derive from a man in his sixties with acute or convalescent COVID-19. The CDR3 runs from the conserved cysteine through the conserved F or W. A D gene is named only where the DNA matches it firmly. The size field is filled for only some rows; it gives once, few, many or a size class.

v_gene	j_gene	d_gene	abundance	CDR3nt	CDR3aa
TRBV2	TRBJ2-5	TRBD2	-	TGTGCCAGCACCGCGGGCGGGAGACCTCAAGAGACCCAGTACTTC	CASTAGGRPQETQYF
TRBV23-1	TRBJ2-3	-	-	TGCGCCAGCAGTCGGCCCATTCCCAACCGCACAGATACGCAGTATTTT	CASSRPIPNRTDTQYF
TRBV28	TRBJ1-2	-	-	TGTGCCAGCAGTTTACTACAGGCCTATGGCTACACCTTC	CASSLLQAYGYTF
TRBV6-5	TRBJ1-1	-	-	TGTGCCAGCAGACAGAATACTGAAGCTTTCTTT	CASRQNTEAFF
TRBV7-9	TRBJ1-2	-	-	TGTGCCAGCAATCAGGGAACCGGGAACTATGGCTACACCTTC	CASNQGTGNYGYTF
TRBV28	TRBJ2-7	-	once	TGTGCCAGCAGTAAACGACGGGGGTACGAGCAGTACTTC	CASSKRRGYEQYF
TRBV7-9	TRBJ2-7	TRBD2	-	TGTGCCAGCAGCTCGTACGCCGGGACTAGCGGCTACGAGCAGTACTTC	CASSSYAGTSGYEQYF
TRBV6-2/TRBV6-3	TRBJ1-5	TRBD1	few	TGTGCCAGCAGTGAGCACAGGGGGTTGGGGTTGGGTCAGCCCCAGCATTTT	CASSEHRGLGLGQPQHF
TRBV5-6	TRBJ1-3	-	-	TGTGCCAGCAGCTTGAGGTCAGGGTCCCGAAACACCATATATTTT	CASSLRSGSRNTIYF
TRBV7-3	TRBJ2-1	-	-	TGTGCCAGCAGCCGTGGAGGGAATGAGCAGTTCTTC	CASSRGGNEQFF
TRBV7-9	TRBJ1-2	TRBD1	-	TGTGCCAGCAGCCCGAGCCGGGACAGGGGGCATTATGGCTACACCTTC	CASSPSRDRGHYGYTF
TRBV7-6	TRBJ2-1	TRBD2	-	TGTGCCAGCAGCTTAGCCCGAGCAGAACGGGAGGCCCCCATGGGGAATGAGCAGTTCTTC	CASSLARAEREAPMGNEQFF
TRBV9	TRBJ2-2	TRBD2	-	TGTGCCAGCAGCGTAGCCCCTGCGGGAGGGCCTATCGGGGAGCTGTTTTTT	CASSVAPAGGPIGELFF
TRBV10-3	TRBJ2-3	-	-	TGTGCCACAGGGCCGGGGGATACAGATACGCAGTATTTT	CATGPGDTDTQYF
TRBV28	TRBJ2-2	TRBD1	-	TGTGCCAGCAGTTCCGGGACAGGATACACCGGGGAGCTGTTTTTT	CASSSGTGYTGELFF
TRBV28	TRBJ1-1	-	once	TGTGCCAGCTTGGCGACACTCAACACTGAAGCTTTCTTT	CASLATLNTEAFF
TRBV6-2/TRBV6-3	TRBJ2-3	-	once	TGTGCCAGCAGTTTGAGTAGCGGACACACAGATACGCAGTATTTT	CASSLSSGHTDTQYF
TRBV28	TRBJ1-6	-	-	TGTGCCAGCAGACCGAAGTTAAGGGGTTCACCCCTCCACTTT	CASRPKLRGSPLHF
TRBV14	TRBJ2-3	TRBD1	-	TGTGCCAGCAGCCCTGACAGGGGGAGAGATACGCAGTATTTT	CASSPDRGRDTQYF
TRBV19	TRBJ1-6	TRBD1	-	TGTGCCAGTAGTAGACCGGGACAGGGGGATTCACCCCTCCACTTT	CASSRPGQGDSPLHF
TRBV5-1	TRBJ2-1	-	-	TGCGCCAGGTTCCCCCCTTCCCCCTACAATGAGCAGTTCTTC	CARFPPSPYNEQFF
TRBV28	TRBJ2-7	-	-	TGTGCCAGCAGTTTAGACGGGAGTCACGAGCAGTACTTC	CASSLDGSHEQYF
TRBV6-6	TRBJ2-5	-	once	TGTGCCAGCAGTTACCGAGTAGCTGGGGGGGAGACCCAGTACTTC	CASSYRVAGGETQYF
TRBV7-9	TRBJ1-2	TRBD1	-	TGTGCCAGCAGCTTAGGGACAGGGGCGAGCTATGGCTACACCTTC	CASSLGTGASYGYTF
TRBV5-1	TRBJ1-1	-	-	TGCGCCAGCAGCTCCGGACTGATGAACACTGAAGCTTTCTTT	CASSSGLMNTEAFF
TRBV19	TRBJ2-1	TRBD1	-	TGTGCCAGTAGTATAGATCCCGGGACAGGGGGACAGTTCTTC	CASSIDPGTGGQFF
TRBV11-2	TRBJ2-1	-	-	TGTGCCAGCAGCTCCTCCCAGGGAGGCAATGAGCAGTTCTTC	CASSSSQGGNEQFF
TRBV6-5	TRBJ1-5	TRBD1	few	TGTGCCAGCAGCGGGACAGGGAACAATCAGCCCCAGCATTTT	CASSGTGNNQPQHF
TRBV2	TRBJ1-5	TRBD1	-	TGTGCCAGCACCAGGGACAGGGGAGGTAATCAGCCCCAGCATTTT	CASTRDRGGNQPQHF
TRBV5-5	TRBJ2-5	-	-	TGTGCCAGCAGCTACACAGGGTACCAAGAGACCCAGTACTTC	CASSYTGYQETQYF
TRBV13	TRBJ2-1	TRBD1	-	TGTGCCAGCAGCTTGGGACAGGGCAATAGTGGGGGTGAGCAGTTCTTC	CASSLGQGNSGGEQFF
TRBV6-2/TRBV6-3	TRBJ1-2	-	many	TGTGCCAGCAGTTACCTCAGGGGAGCTAACTATGGCTACACCTTC	CASSYLRGANYGYTF
TRBV9	TRBJ1-6	-	-	TGTGCCAGCAGCGCCGGGGAGGACAATTCACCCCTCCACTTT	CASSAGEDNSPLHF
TRBV6-5	TRBJ2-7	TRBD1	-	TGTGCCAGCAGCGACAGGGCCACCTACGAGCAGTACTTC	CASSDRATYEQYF
TRBV6-5	TRBJ2-7	-	-	TGTGCCAGCAGTTACCCCTCCACGGGCGAGCAGTACTTC	CASSYPSTGEQYF
TRBV19	TRBJ2-7	-	-	TGTGCCAGTAGTCCGAGGACAGCCTACGAGCAGTACTTC	CASSPRTAYEQYF
TRBV28	TRBJ1-1	TRBD1	-	TGTGCCAGCAGTATACAGGGGGGGTCGGCTGAAGCTTTCTTT	CASSIQGGSAEAFF
TRBV24-1	TRBJ2-2	-	many	TGTGCCACCAGTGATTCGTCCCGGGACATATCCGGGGAGCTGTTTTTT	CATSDSSRDISGELFF
TRBV9	TRBJ2-7	TRBD2	once	TGTGCCAGCAGCGTAGCGACTAGCGGCAGCGAGCAGTACTTC	CASSVATSGSEQYF
TRBV10-3	TRBJ2-7	TRBD1	-	TGTGCCATCAGTCAGACAGGGGACGAGCAGTACTTC	CAISQTGDEQYF
TRBV4-2	TRBJ2-6	-	few	TGTGCCAGCAGCCAAGAGTTAGTAAGTTCGGGGGCCAACGTCCTGACTTTC	CASSQELVSSGANVLTF
TRBV18	TRBJ1-2	-	few	TGTGCCAGCTCACCATCAGGGGACTATGGCTACACCTTC	CASSPSGDYGYTF
TRBV4-1	TRBJ1-6	-	once	TGCGCCAGCAGCCAGGGACACGGAAGTAATTCACCCCTCCACTTT	CASSQGHGSNSPLHF
TRBV3-1/TRBV3-2	TRBJ2-1	TRBD1	few	TGTGCCAGCAGCCCGTGGGACAGGGGGGCCAATGAGCAGTTCTTC	CASSPWDRGANEQFF
TRBV4-3	TRBJ1-6	TRBD1	once	TGCGCCAGCAGCCAACGACTGCCCCAGGGGGCATGGAATTCACCCCTCCACTTT	CASSQRLPQGAWNSPLHF
TRBV5-1	TRBJ2-1	-	-	TGCGCCAGCAGCCCCGCTGGGCGGGACAGAAATGAGCAGTTCTTC	CASSPAGRDRNEQFF
TRBV3-1/TRBV3-2	TRBJ2-6	TRBD2	-	TGTGCCAGCAGCCAAGAGCTTTCGCTAGCGGGATCTGGGGCCAACGTCCTGACTTTC	CASSQELSLAGSGANVLTF
TRBV7-3	TRBJ2-3	TRBD2	many	TGTGCCAGCAGCTTACCTAGCGGGAGTACAGATACGCAGTATTTT	CASSLPSGSTDTQYF
TRBV19	TRBJ1-5	-	-	TGTGCCAGTAGTATAGGTCTGGGCAGGGATTGGGATCAGCCCCAGCATTTT	CASSIGLGRDWDQPQHF
TRBV12-3/TRBV12-4	TRBJ2-1	-	-	TGTGCCAGCAGCGAGGTGGGTGGGAATGAGCAGTTCTTC	CASSEVGGNEQFF
TRBV6-5	TRBJ1-5	-	-	TGTGCCAGCAGTCCCAGGGATAGCAATCAGCCCCAGCATTTT	CASSPRDSNQPQHF
TRBV6-6	TRBJ1-2	-	-	TGTGCCAGCAGTGAGACATTGGGCTATGGCTACACCTTC	CASSETLGYGYTF
TRBV18	TRBJ1-5	TRBD1	-	TGTGCCAGCTCAGGACAGGGAGGGGATCAGCCCCAGCATTTT	CASSGQGGDQPQHF
TRBV4-1	TRBJ1-5	TRBD1	few	TGCGCCAGCAGCCAAGATTGGCAGGGGGGATATCAGCCCCAGCATTTT	CASSQDWQGGYQPQHF
TRBV6-5	TRBJ1-2	-	-	TGTGCCAGCAGTTACTCGGCTTTGAGGCGGGAAGGCTACACCTTC	CASSYSALRREGYTF
TRBV7-2	TRBJ1-2	-	-	TGTGCCAGCAGACCCGGAGGGAACTATGGCTACACCTTC	CASRPGGNYGYTF
TRBV6-5	TRBJ1-5	-	-	TGTGCCAGCGGGTGGACATCAGATAGCAATCAGCCCCAGCATTTT	CASGWTSDSNQPQHF
TRBV24-1	TRBJ2-2	-	-	TGTGCCACAGTCGGACAACAGAACACCGGGGAGCTGTTTTTT	CATVGQQNTGELFF
TRBV6-5	TRBJ1-2	TRBD1	-	TGTGCCAGCAAATCGGTGGGGACAGGGATGAGCTACACCTTC	CASKSVGTGMSYTF
TRBV6-5	TRBJ1-1	-	-	TGTGCCAGCAACTCAGGTAACACTGAAGCTTTCTTT	CASNSGNTEAFF